The 8 T cell receptor beta chains below all came from one sample that was sequenced in a study of Ad26.COV2.S vaccination and SARS-CoV-2 variants. Noted treatment: roughly 20 received Ad26.COV2.S at low or high dose, single or two shots; roughly five received placebo; per-sample allocation not given. Samples analyzed were those drawn on day 63 after the first vaccine or placebo injection. Sequenced by immunoSEQ multiplex PCR; TCRdb stores in-frame clones only, minus some. The table shows about 420,000 clones, with around 87% occurring only once. Sample: peripheral blood, taken in a trial of Ad26.COV2.S vaccine versus placebo. These receptors all come from a person aged 18-60 years who received the Ad26.COV2.S COVID-19 vaccine or a placebo.

This clone was picked up one time. This chain uses TRBV5-4 with TRBJ2-5, with 7 bases matching TRBD2. The CDR3 contains 14 residues. The junction had 4 bases not matched to a gene; V was cut back by 4 bases and J by 1 base. The germline V gene has CDR1 SGHNT and CDR2 YYREEE (reference sequence). The DNA of the CDR3 is TGTGCCAGCAGCCCAGCGGGGCTCCAAGAGACCCAGTACTTC. Amino acid sequence: CASSPAGLQETQYF. The complete variable domain, with remaining parts taken from reference TRBV5-4 and TRBJ2-5, reads ETGVTQSPTHLIKTRGQQVTLRCSSQSGHNTVSWYQQALGQGPQFIFQYYREEENGRGNFPPRFSGLQFPNYSSELNVNALELDDSALYLCASSPAGLQETQYFGPGTRLLVL.

The rearrangement uses TRBV18 and TRBJ1-2; tentative D call: TRBD1 (6 bases). Per the germline V gene, CDR1 is KGHSH and CDR2 is LQKENI. CDR3 size: 14 residues. V lost 3 bases, J lost 10 bases, and 18 bases lay in between. CDR3 DNA sequence: TGTGCCAGCTCACCGACCCCGGGACAACCTTACTACACCTTC. The encoded protein is CASSPTPGQPYYTF. Complete variable domain (other parts from reference TRBV18 and TRBJ1-2): NAGVMQNPRHLVRRRGQEARLRCSPMKGHSHVYWYRQLPEEGLKFMVYLQKENIIDESGMPKERFSAEFPKEGPSILRIQQVVRGDSAAYFCASSPTPGQPYYTFGSGTRLTVV.

This chain connects TRBV7-9 to TRBJ2-7, with D unclear. Germline V gives CDR1 SEHNR, CDR2 FQNEAQ (reference sequence). Between the trimmed V and J ends, which lost 1 base and 2 bases, there was a span of 6 bases. This CDR3 comprises 13 residues. This chain's CDR3 is CASSLVLAYEQYF. DNA for the CDR3: TGTGCCAGCAGCTTAGTTCTAGCCTACGAGCAGTACTTC.

The chain combines TRBV9 with TRBJ2-7; D perhaps matches TRBD1 (5 bases). V lost 0 bases to trimming and J lost 5 bases, with 15 bases between them. Germline V gene data show CDR1 as SGDLS and CDR2 as YYNGEE. This CDR3 has 15 residues. This CDR3 is CASSVGPQGLNEQYF. The CDR3 nucleotides read TGTGCCAGCAGCGTAGGGCCCCAGGGATTGAACGAGCAGTACTTC.

The rearrangement links TRBV5-3 to TRBJ1-2; possibly TRBD1 for D (6 bases). TRBV5-3 is classed as an ORF, of uncertain function. The CDR3 consists of 16 residues. V gave up 4 bases and J gave up 6 bases, with 22 bases separating them. CDR3 in amino acids: CARSLPDRTNKHGYTF. CDR3 coding DNA: TGTGCCAGAAGCCTCCCGGACAGAACTAATAAGCATGGCTACACCTTC.

V is TRBV28 and J is TRBJ1-5; maybe TRBD1 (5 bases). Germline CDR1 and CDR2: MDHEN and SYDVKM. Trimming stripped 7 bases from V and 6 bases from J, with 22 bases between. The CDR3 totals 16 residues. The CDR3 sequence: CASTSPAEKGSQPQHF. DNA of the CDR3: TGTGCCAGCACCTCACCAGCGGAGAAGGGGAGTCAGCCCCAGCATTTT. Using reference TRBV28 and TRBJ1-5 for the parts outside the CDR3, the full variable domain is DVKVTQSSRYLVKRTGEKVFLECVQDMDHENMFWYRQDPGLGLRLIYFSYDVKMKEKGDIPEGYSVSREKKERFSLILESASTNQTSMYLCASTSPAEKGSQPQHFGDGTRLSIL.

The rearrangement joins TRBV6-1 to TRBJ2-5; no clear D. Germline CDR1 reads MNHNS; CDR2 reads SASEGT. The CDR3 runs 12 residues. The V end lost 3 bases, the J end lost 4 bases, and 6 bases lay between the germline ends. The CDR3 here is CASSEQAETQYF. CDR3 coding DNA: TGTGCCAGCAGTGAGCAGGCAGAGACCCAGTACTTC.

The chain couples TRBV28 to TRBJ2-7, with D possibly matching TRBD1 (6 bases). In germline, CDR1 is MDHEN, CDR2 SYDVKM. The CDR3 consists of 14 residues. Trimming took off 6 bases at V and 0 bases at J, with 12 bases between the two ends. CDR3 protein: CASSLQGFSYEQYF. Here the CDR3 DNA reads TGTGCCAGCAGCTTACAGGGATTCTCCTACGAGCAGTACTTC.